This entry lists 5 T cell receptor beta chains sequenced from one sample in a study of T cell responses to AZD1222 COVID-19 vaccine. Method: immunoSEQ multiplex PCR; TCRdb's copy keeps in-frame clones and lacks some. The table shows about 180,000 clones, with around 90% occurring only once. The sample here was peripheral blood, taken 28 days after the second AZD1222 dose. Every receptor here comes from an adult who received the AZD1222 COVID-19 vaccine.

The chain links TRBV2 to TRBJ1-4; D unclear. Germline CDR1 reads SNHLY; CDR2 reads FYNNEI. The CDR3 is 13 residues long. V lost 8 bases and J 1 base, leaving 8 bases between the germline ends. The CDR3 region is CASSDITNEKLFF. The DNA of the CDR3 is TGTGCCAGCTCTGACATAACTAATGAAAAACTGTTTTTT.

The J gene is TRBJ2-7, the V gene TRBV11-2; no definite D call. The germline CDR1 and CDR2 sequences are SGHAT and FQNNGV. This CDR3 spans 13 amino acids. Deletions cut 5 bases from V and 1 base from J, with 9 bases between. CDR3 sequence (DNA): TGTGCCAGCAGCCGCAGTACTTCCTACGAGCAGTACTTC. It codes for CASSRSTSYEQYF.

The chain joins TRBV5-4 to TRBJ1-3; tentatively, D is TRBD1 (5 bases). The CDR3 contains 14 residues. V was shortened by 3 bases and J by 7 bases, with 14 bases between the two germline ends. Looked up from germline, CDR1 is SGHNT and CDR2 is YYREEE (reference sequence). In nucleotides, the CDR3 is TGTGCCAGCAGCTCCCCCGGGACGCCCAACACCATATATTTT. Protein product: CASSSPGTPNTIYF.

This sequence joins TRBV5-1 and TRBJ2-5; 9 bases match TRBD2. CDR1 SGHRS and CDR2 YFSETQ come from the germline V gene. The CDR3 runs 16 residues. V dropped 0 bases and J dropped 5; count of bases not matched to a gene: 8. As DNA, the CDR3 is TGCGCCAGCAGCTTGGGTCTCAGCGGGAGGCCTGAGACCCAGTACTTC. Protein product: CASSLGLSGRPETQYF.

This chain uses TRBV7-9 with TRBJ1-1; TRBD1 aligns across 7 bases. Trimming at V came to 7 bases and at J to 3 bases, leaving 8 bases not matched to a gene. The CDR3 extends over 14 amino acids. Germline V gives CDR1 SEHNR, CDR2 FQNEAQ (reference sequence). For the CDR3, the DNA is TGTGCCAGCATCAAGGGGGCTGGGGACACTGAAGCTTTCTTT. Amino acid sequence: CASIKGAGDTEAFF.